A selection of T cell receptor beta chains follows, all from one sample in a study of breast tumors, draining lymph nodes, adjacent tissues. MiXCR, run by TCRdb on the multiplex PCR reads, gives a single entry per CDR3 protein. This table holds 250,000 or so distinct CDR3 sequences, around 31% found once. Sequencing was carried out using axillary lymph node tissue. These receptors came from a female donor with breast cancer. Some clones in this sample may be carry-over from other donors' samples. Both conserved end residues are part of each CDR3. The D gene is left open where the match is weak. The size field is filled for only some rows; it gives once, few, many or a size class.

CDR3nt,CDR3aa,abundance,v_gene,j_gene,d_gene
TGTGCTAGCAGCTCCCTGAGGCCTAGCCACAGCTACGAGCAGTACTTC,CASSSLRPSHSYEQYF,NA,TRBV7-7,TRBJ2-7,NA
TGTGCCAGCAGGGGGTACCTCAGTTCGGAAAAACTGTTTTTT,CASRGYLSSEKLFF,NA,TRBV9,TRBJ1-4,NA
TGTGCCAGCAGCTTAGCCTCAGGGGCCCGAAACTATGGCTACACCTTC,CASSLASGARNYGYTF,many,TRBV7-9,TRBJ1-2,NA
TGTGCCAGCAAGCAGGGCCTAGCAGGGGGCTACGAGCAGTACTTC,CASKQGLAGGYEQYF,NA,TRBV6-2/TRBV6-3,TRBJ2-7,TRBD1
TGTGCCAGCAGCCCAGGGACAGGGGGAGTCTTGACAGATACGCAGTATTTT,CASSPGTGGVLTDTQYF,many,TRBV12-3/TRBV12-4,TRBJ2-3,TRBD1
TGTGCCAGCAGTTTAGGGGCCTACACAGATACGCAGTATTTT,CASSLGAYTDTQYF,many,TRBV12-3/TRBV12-4,TRBJ2-3,NA
TGTGCCAGCAGTTACTCCGCGTGGTCGACAGGGGGGCCGAATCAGCCCCAGCATTTT,CASSYSAWSTGGPNQPQHF,NA,TRBV6-2/TRBV6-3,TRBJ1-5,TRBD1
TGTGCCAGCAGCTTAGGGGCTCGGCAGAACGAGCAGTTCTTC,CASSLGARQNEQFF,many,TRBV11-3,TRBJ2-1,NA
TGTGCCTGGAGTGTTTTGTCTTACGGAAACACCATATATTTT,CAWSVLSYGNTIYF,few,TRBV30,TRBJ1-3,NA
TGTGCCAACAGGAGAGGAACGACGAACACAGATACGCAGTCTTTT,CANRRGTTNTDTQSF,NA,TRBV6-6,TRBJ2-3,NA
TGTGCCAGCAGCGCACGAGGGGGAATAGGGACAGATACGCAGTATTTT,CASSARGGIGTDTQYF,many,TRBV9,TRBJ2-3,NA
TGTGCCAGCAGCTTGGACAGGGCAGGGACCCAGTACTTC,CASSLDRAGTQYF,NA,TRBV7-2,TRBJ2-5,TRBD1
TGTGCCAGTAGTATAGGGCGGGGACCGCAAATGGGCACTGAAGCTTTCTTT,CASSIGRGPQMGTEAFF,NA,TRBV19,TRBJ1-1,NA
TGTGCCAGCAGCTTAACCGGGGGCGACGCGCAGTACTTC,CASSLTGGDAQYF,many,TRBV11-2,TRBJ2-7,NA
TGTGCCAGCAGCCTCCGTTCGCGATCCTTCCCTCAAAACCCCGGGGAGCTGTTCTTT,CASSLRSRSFPQNPGELFF,NA,TRBV7-2,TRBJ2-2,NA
TGCAGTGCTAGAGATCGGGTAGGAGGAAACTATGGCTACACCTTC,CSARDRVGGNYGYTF,NA,TRBV20-1,TRBJ1-2,NA
TGTGCCAGCAGTTTAGGCACAACCCTCTCCTACGAGCAGTACTTC,CASSLGTTLSYEQYF,NA,TRBV28,TRBJ2-7,NA
TGTGCCAGCAGCTTGGGGGAGGGGACTAGCGTATACGAGCAGTACTTC,CASSLGEGTSVYEQYF,many,TRBV5-4,TRBJ2-7,TRBD2
TGCGCCAGCAGCGCCGGACAGGTGGTGGAGACCCAGTACTTC,CASSAGQVVETQYF,many,TRBV5-1,TRBJ2-5,TRBD1
TGTGCCAGCAGCGGCCCCGGACGGACCACAAGGGAGCTGTTTTTT,CASSGPGRTTRELFF,NA,TRBV9,TRBJ2-2,NA
TGCAGTGCTAGCTGGGACAGGGGTCACGAGCAGTACTTC,CSASWDRGHEQYF,many,TRBV20-1,TRBJ2-7,TRBD1
TGTGCCAGCAGTTCGACGGTGGGCACTGAAGCTTTCTTT,CASSSTVGTEAFF,few,TRBV12-3/TRBV12-4,TRBJ1-1,NA
TGCGCCAGCAGAGCCGGACTAGAGACCTCCTACGAGCAGTACTTC,CASRAGLETSYEQYF,many,TRBV5-1,TRBJ2-7,TRBD2
TGTGCCACGGAGGGCTTTACAGATACGCAGTATTTT,CATEGFTDTQYF,many,TRBV6-2/TRBV6-3,TRBJ2-3,NA
TGTGCCAGCAGCAAAAGCCCGGGACTAGCGGGAGTAGAGCAGTACTTC,CASSKSPGLAGVEQYF,many,TRBV7-9,TRBJ2-7,TRBD2
TGCGGGGGCGGCAGCCTCTACGAGCAGTACTTC,CGGGSLYEQYF,many,TRBV29-1,TRBJ2-7,NA
TGTGCCAGCAGCTTAGGGACAGGGGAAGCTTTCTTT,CASSLGTGEAFF,NA,TRBV11-2,TRBJ1-1,TRBD1
TGCAGCGGGGGACAGGGGGCTGACTATGGCTACACCTTC,CSGGQGADYGYTF,many,TRBV29-1,TRBJ1-2,TRBD1
TGCAGTGCTAGAGATTTAGAGGGTATCAATCAGCCCCAGCATTTT,CSARDLEGINQPQHF,many,TRBV20-1,TRBJ1-5,NA
TGTGCCACTCAGGGGGGAGCCTCCTACGAGCAGTACTTC,CATQGGASYEQYF,many,TRBV19,TRBJ2-7,NA
TGTGCCATCAGCGGGACCATTGATTCGGGGACCCAGTACTTC,CAISGTIDSGTQYF,many,TRBV10-3,TRBJ2-5,NA
TGTGCCGCCCGAGGGGGGGGCCCAACCTACAATGAGCAGTTCTTC,CAARGGGPTYNEQFF,many,TRBV15,TRBJ2-1,NA
TGTGCCACCTCCCTGGAGCCGCTCAATCAGCCCCAGCATTTT,CATSLEPLNQPQHF,many,TRBV2,TRBJ1-5,NA
TGTGCCAGCAGCCCCCGGCAGAGCTCTGGAAACACCATATATTTT,CASSPRQSSGNTIYF,many,TRBV9,TRBJ1-3,NA
TGTGCCAGCAGCCAGGGAGTGGGAGGGGGAACAGATACGCAGTATTTT,CASSQGVGGGTDTQYF,many,TRBV6-6,TRBJ2-3,NA
TGTGCCACCAGCACTCTAGCGGGAGGGGCTAGCACAGATACGCAGTATTTT,CATSTLAGGASTDTQYF,NA,TRBV24-1,TRBJ2-3,TRBD2
TGTGCCAGCAGCTTAGCGAGGGGACACGGCGGTGAAAAACTGTTTTTT,CASSLARGHGGEKLFF,many,TRBV7-9,TRBJ1-4,NA
TGTGCCAGCAGCCCCCAGTCGAGCGCTCGCGAGACCCAGTACTTC,CASSPQSSARETQYF,NA,TRBV11-2,TRBJ2-5,NA